The 9 T cell receptor beta chains below come from one sample, sequenced in a study of shared clonotypes between healthy human individuals. Produced via immunoSEQ multiplex PCR; TCRdb's table is partial and in-frame only. Of around 2.5 million clones listed, 80% to 95% are singletons. The sequencing input was naive CD4+ T cells from PBMCs. The sample's subset: CD45RA+ positively selected. Receptors were obtained from a man aged 18 to 35 in good health. Some clones in this sample may be carry-over from other donors' samples.

The chain carries TRBV19 and TRBJ2-7, with a tentative D call TRBD1 (6 bases). The CDR3 loop spans 15 amino acids. The V and J ends lost 4 bases and 2 bases respectively, with 15 bases between them. The germline V gene encodes CDR1 LNHDA and CDR2 SQIVND (reference sequence). CDR3 in DNA: TGTGCCAGTAGTACCGGAACAGGGTTCCCCTACGAGCAGTACTTC. Translation gives CASSTGTGFPYEQYF. The variable domain in full, completed from reference TRBV19 and TRBJ2-7, reads DGGITQSPKYLFRKEGQNVTLSCEQNLNHDAMYWYRQDPGQGLRLIYYSQIVNDFQKGDIAEGYSVSREKKESFPLTVTSAQKNPTAFYLCASSTGTGFPYEQYFGPGTRLTVT.

The chain carries TRBV9 and TRBJ2-3, with 10 bases matching TRBD2. From germline, CDR1 is SGDLS and CDR2 YYNGEE. This CDR3 has 15 residues. V gave up 4 bases and J gave up 3 bases; unmatched junction bases: 5. The CDR3 DNA follows: TGTGCCAGCAGCCCCCTAGCGGGAGTTACAGATACGCAGTATTTT. Translation: CASSPLAGVTDTQYF.

The chain couples TRBV7-8 to TRBJ2-7; D might be TRBD1 or TRBD2, each matching 5 bases. The V end lost 0 bases, the J end lost 6 bases, and 12 bases lay between the germline ends. Germline CDR1 is SGHVS and CDR2 is FQNEAQ. The CDR3 length is 14 residues. The DNA for the CDR3 is TGTGCCAGCAGCTTAGCGGGGGTTCCGGGCGAGCAGTACTTC. This encodes CASSLAGVPGEQYF.

V gene TRBV15 combines with J gene TRBJ1-2, with D uncertain. The CDR3 spans 14 residues. The germline V and J ends were trimmed by 0 bases and 4 bases, with 9 bases remaining between them. Germline values: CDR1 LNHNV, CDR2 YYDKDF (reference sequence). The CDR3 nucleotides are TGTGCCACCAGCAGAGACACTTACAGCTATGGCTACACCTTC. It is translated as CATSRDTYSYGYTF. Full variable domain (remainder filled in from reference TRBV15 and TRBJ1-2): DAMVIQNPRYQVTQFGKPVTLSCSQTLNHNVMYWYQQKSSQAPKLLFHYYDKDFNNEADTPDNFQSRRPNTSFCFLDIRSPGLGDTAMYLCATSRDTYSYGYTFGSGTRLTVV.

The CDR3 DNA follows: TGTGCCAGCAGCGTAGACGGGGCCCGCCGGGGGACCCAGTACTTC. Translated, it gives CASSVDGARRGTQYF. V and J are TRBV9 and TRBJ2-5; D tentatively reads TRBD1 or TRBD2 (5 bases each). Germline V gene sequence: CDR1 SGDLS, CDR2 YYNGEE. This CDR3 is built from 15 residues. Trimming left V 0 bases short and J 7 bases short, with 16 bases between.

The chain combines TRBV10-3 with TRBJ2-3; 12 nucleotides match TRBD2. There are 15 residues in the CDR3. Germline V CDR1 and CDR2: ENHRY, SYGVKD. Trimming at V came to 4 bases and at J to 2 bases, leaving 1 base not matched to a gene. The CDR3 sequence: CAISGTSGITDTQYF. The CDR3 DNA reads TGTGCCATCAGTGGGACTAGCGGGATCACAGATACGCAGTATTTT.

The rearrangement uses TRBV19 and TRBJ1-2; 10 bases map to TRBD1. V lost 5 bases and J lost 8; bases outside the gene matches: 17. CDR1 and CDR2 from the germline V gene are LNHDA and SQIVND (reference sequence). This CDR3 is 17 amino acids long. The DNA of the CDR3 is TGTGCCAGTAGTCCGTCCCGGGACAGGGGCAGGATGCGGGGCTACACCTTC. This codes for CASSPSRDRGRMRGYTF.

The V gene is TRBV5-1, the J gene TRBJ2-7, with D possibly matching TRBD1 (5 bases). The CDR3 runs to 15 residues. Germline values: CDR1 SGHRS, CDR2 YFSETQ. Trimming took off 0 bases at V and 0 bases at J, with 10 bases between the two ends. CDR3 region: CASSLAPTDSYEQYF. The DNA of the CDR3 is TGCGCCAGCAGCTTGGCCCCGACAGACTCCTACGAGCAGTACTTC.

The chain couples TRBV30 to TRBJ1-2; TRBD1 agrees at 11 bases. V lost 6 bases, J lost 7 bases, and 4 bases stayed unmatched. The CDR3 is 12 amino acids. CDR1 is GTSNPN, CDR2 SVGIG, per germline (reference sequence). The CDR3 bases are TGTGCCTGCGACGGGACAGGGGGTGGCTACACCTTC. It is translated as CACDGTGGGYTF.